This T cell receptor (beta chain) appears in the sequencing data of a study of beta chain features in type 1 diabetes. The CDR3 totals 15 residues. Trimming pared 0 bases from V and 0 bases from J, leaving 6 bases between. Germline lookup yields CDR1 LGHNA and CDR2 YSLEER. Study-level findings and limits: Type 1 diabetes patients showed fewer insertions and more deletions at VDJ junctions. Moderately but significantly shorter TCRB CDR3s were found in Type 1 diabetes patients in all four CD4+ subsets.

The study reverse transcribed the entire isolated RNA, so it sequenced expressed TCRB transcripts. Sequenced by immunoSEQ multiplex PCR; TCRdb stores in-frame clones only, minus some. The sample holds about 340,000 clones, 7% to 10% seen once. This clone was detected only a few times. Its specificity is unknown. This chain uses TRBV4-3 with TRBJ1-5; D gene ambiguous. The sequenced sample was central memory CD4+ T cells from blood. The source of this sequence is a man between 25 and 39 years old with type 1 diabetes. The CDR3 spells CASSQDFTSNQPQHF. The CDR3 DNA follows: TGCGCCAGCAGCCAAGACTTCACTAGCAATCAGCCCCAGCATTTT.